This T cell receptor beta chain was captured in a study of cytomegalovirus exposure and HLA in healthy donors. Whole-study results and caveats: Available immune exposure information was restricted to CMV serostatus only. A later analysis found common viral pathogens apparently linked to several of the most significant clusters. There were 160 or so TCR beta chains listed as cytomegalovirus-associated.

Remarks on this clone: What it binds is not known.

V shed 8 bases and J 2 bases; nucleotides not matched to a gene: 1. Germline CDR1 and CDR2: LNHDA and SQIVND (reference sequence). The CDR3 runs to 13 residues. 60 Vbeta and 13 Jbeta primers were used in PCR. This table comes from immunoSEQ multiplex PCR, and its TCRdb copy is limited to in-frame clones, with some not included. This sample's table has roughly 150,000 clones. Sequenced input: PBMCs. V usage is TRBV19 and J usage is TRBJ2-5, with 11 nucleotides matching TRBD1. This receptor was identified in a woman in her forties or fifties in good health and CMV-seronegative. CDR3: CASGTGGQETQYF. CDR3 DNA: TGTGCCAGTGGGACAGGGGGTCAAGAGACCCAGTACTTC.